Below, 23 T cell receptor beta chains from the same sample are listed, as sequenced in a study of cytomegalovirus exposure and HLA in healthy donors. The PCR ran on 60 Vbeta and 13 Jbeta primers. Profiled with immunoSEQ multiplex PCR; TCRdb holds only in-frame clones, not every one. This table holds more than 95,000 clones, 64% found once. The sequenced sample consisted of PBMCs. All receptors derive from a man between 60 and 75 years old in good health and CMV-seronegative.

This clone was detected a few times. This chain joins TRBV5-1 and TRBJ2-3; 11 bases fit TRBD2. The germline CDR1 and CDR2 sequences are SGHRS and YFSETQ. The CDR3 totals 14 residues. The junction had 5 bases not matched to a gene; V was cut back by 4 bases and J by 7 bases. The CDR3 region has the DNA TGCGCCAGCAGCCCTAGCGGGGGGCTGAATACGCAGTATTTT. It translates to CASSPSGGLNTQYF.

This chain uses TRBV7-9 with TRBJ2-7, with 7 bases matching TRBD1. This CDR3 is built from 14 residues. The germline CDR1 and CDR2 sequences are SEHNR and FQNEAQ (reference sequence). With V trimmed by 4 bases and J by 0 bases, 3 bases remained unmatched. The CDR3 DNA reads as TGTGCCAGCAGCTCTGACAGGGTCTCCTACGAGCAGTACTTC. Translated, it gives CASSSDRVSYEQYF.

The gene calls are TRBV9 and TRBJ2-3, with D possibly matching TRBD2 (7 bases). V lost 3 bases and J lost 3, with 20 bases in between. This CDR3 region has 17 residues. Looked up from germline, CDR1 is SGDLS and CDR2 is YYNGEE. The CDR3 reads CASSAQGREQFTDTQYF. The DNA of the CDR3 is TGTGCCAGCAGCGCCCAGGGGAGGGAGCAGTTTACAGATACGCAGTATTTT. The full variable domain, rest sourced from reference TRBV9 and TRBJ2-3, is DSGVTQTPKHLITATGQRVTLRCSPRSGDLSVYWYQQSLDQGLQFLIQYYNGEERAKGNILERFSAQQFPDLHSELNLSSLELGDSALYFCASSAQGREQFTDTQYFGPGTRLTVL.

The chain couples TRBV27 to TRBJ2-7; D is perhaps TRBD1 (6 bases). Per the germline V gene, CDR1 is MNHEY and CDR2 is SMNVEV (reference sequence). This CDR3 contains 13 residues. Trimming left V 6 bases short and J 3 bases short, with 12 bases between. CDR3 sequence (DNA): TGTGCCAGCAGGGACAGAGATTACTACGAGCAGTACTTC. Protein product: CASRDRDYYEQYF.

Only a few counts were recorded for this clone. The chain joins TRBV5-1 to TRBJ2-7; 10 nucleotides match TRBD2. Trimming at V came to 2 bases and at J to 2 bases, leaving 7 bases not matched to a gene. Germline V gene lookup returns CDR1 SGHRS and CDR2 YFSETQ. The CDR3 totals 16 residues. CDR3 sequence: CASSFDSGGTPYEQYF. CDR3 sequence (DNA): TGCGCCAGCAGCTTTGATAGCGGGGGGACACCCTACGAGCAGTACTTC.

The chain employs TRBV6-5 and TRBJ2-7, with 8 bases matching TRBD1. V was clipped by 6 bases and J by 6 bases; unmatched bases: 1. This CDR3 spans 11 amino acids. CDR1 MNHEY and CDR2 SVGAGI come from the germline V gene. In DNA form, the CDR3 reads TGTGCCAGCAGCAGGGGGCGCGAGCAGTACTTC. This encodes CASSRGREQYF.

The gene calls are TRBV2 and TRBJ2-5; 13 bases match TRBD2. Germline V CDR1 and CDR2: SNHLY, FYNNEI. This CDR3 is built from 15 residues. J gave up 4 bases and V 4 bases, and 3 bases lay outside the gene matches. CDR3: CASSAGLAGPETQYF. The CDR3 region has the DNA TGTGCCAGCAGTGCGGGACTAGCGGGGCCAGAGACCCAGTACTTC.

The chain links TRBV5-6 to TRBJ1-2; no firm D call. The CDR3 contains 11 residues. The V gene's germline CDR1 is SGHDT and CDR2 YYEEEE. V lost 2 bases and J 8 bases, leaving 7 bases between the germline ends. For the CDR3, the DNA is TGTGCCAGCAGCTTCTCCGAGGGCTACACCTTC. It translates to CASSFSEGYTF.

The CDR3 DNA reads as TGTGCCACCAGCAGAGATCGCGGGGTGACAGATACGCAGTATTTT. Protein: CATSRDRGVTDTQYF. The V call is TRBV15, the J call TRBJ2-3, with TRBD2 as a possible D gene (6 bases). The germline V gene encodes CDR1 LNHNV and CDR2 YYDKDF (reference sequence). V was cut by 0 bases and J by 3 bases, with 10 bases left in between. The CDR3 length is 15 residues.

This clone was recorded once. The genes are TRBV19 and TRBJ2-1; D gene uncertain. CDR3 length equals 13 residues. V lost 5 bases and J 5 bases, leaving 10 bases between the germline ends. The germline gives CDR1 LNHDA, CDR2 SQIVND (reference sequence). CDR3 in DNA: TGTGCCAGTAGTCGTGGCTTTAACAATGAGCAGTTCTTC. Amino acid sequence: CASSRGFNNEQFF.

The chain links TRBV21-1 to TRBJ2-1; the listed D gene, TRBD2, was not tested against the DNA. TRBV21-1 is a recognized pseudogene. The length of the CDR3 is 16 residues. The CDR3, as DNA: TGTGCCAGCAGCCTGTCGATCGAGCGGGAGGCCAATGAGCAGTTCTTC. Translating it yields CASSLSIEREANEQFF.

This sequence joins TRBV5-1 and TRBJ2-7; possible D gene TRBD1, 6 bases. This CDR3 region has 13 residues. Germline V gene sequence: CDR1 SGHRS, CDR2 YFSETQ. Trimming took off 3 bases at V and 5 bases at J, with 12 bases between the two ends. This chain's CDR3 is CASSYGQNNEQYF. CDR3 DNA: TGCGCCAGCAGCTATGGACAGAACAACGAGCAGTACTTC.

This clone was counted between two and nine times. The DNA for the CDR3 is TGTGCCAGCAGTGTTCAGCGGGGGGCCCTCGATACGCAGTATTTT. As protein: CASSVQRGALDTQYF. The chain combines TRBV6-4 with TRBJ2-3, with 9 nucleotides matching TRBD2. With 4 bases clipped from V and 6 bases from J, the junction kept 8 bases outside the gene matches. Germline CDR1 MRHNA, CDR2 SNTAGT. This CDR3 is built from 15 residues.

The chain is built from TRBV7-9 and TRBJ2-7, with D tentatively TRBD1 (7 bases). The CDR3 contains 16 residues. Trimming left V 5 bases short and J 2 bases short, with 19 bases between. Germline CDR1 and CDR2: SEHNR and FQNEAQ (reference sequence). For the CDR3, the DNA is TGTGCCAGCAGCCCCCGCGGGACAGAACCTCCCTACGAGCAGTACTTC. Translated, it gives CASSPRGTEPPYEQYF. Full variable domain (remainder filled in from reference TRBV7-9 and TRBJ2-7): DTGVSQNPRHKITKRGQNVTFRCDPISEHNRLYWYRQTLGQGPEFLTYFQNEAQLEKSRLLSDRFSAERPKGSFSTLEIQRTEQGDSAMYLCASSPRGTEPPYEQYFGPGTRLTVT.

This clone was seen more than once but under ten times. This chain joins TRBV5-1 and TRBJ2-7; D unclear. This CDR3 is built from 13 residues. From germline, CDR1 is SGHRS and CDR2 YFSETQ. V gave up 1 base and J gave up 7 bases, with 12 bases separating them. The CDR3 loop reads CASSLNPPSEQYF. The CDR3 region has the DNA TGCGCCAGCAGCTTGAATCCTCCGTCTGAGCAGTACTTC.

This clone qualifies as medium-sized (0.01 to 0.1%). This chain joins TRBV2 and TRBJ1-1; TRBD1 might be the D (5 bases). This CDR3 spans 14 amino acids. Trimming took 4 bases from V and 0 from J, leaving 9 bases between them. Germline V gives CDR1 SNHLY, CDR2 FYNNEI. The CDR3 is CASSGTRMNTEAFF. CDR3 bases: TGTGCCAGCAGTGGGACAAGAATGAACACTGAAGCTTTCTTT.

This clone was recorded only once. This chain links TRBV4-1 with TRBJ2-7; D is perhaps TRBD1 (6 bases). The germline CDR1 and CDR2 sequences are MGHRA and YSYEKL. The V and J ends lost 2 bases and 6 bases respectively, with 14 bases between them. This CDR3 has 14 amino acids. The CDR3 DNA reads TGCGCCAGCAGCCAATGGCAGGGGAACGGCGAGCAGTACTTC. Amino acid sequence: CASSQWQGNGEQYF.

This clone was counted a few times. The chain employs TRBV9 and TRBJ2-7, with D possibly matching TRBD1 (6 bases). Trimming pared 0 bases from V and 4 bases from J, leaving 14 bases between. Germline V gene sequence: CDR1 SGDLS, CDR2 YYNGEE. The CDR3 is 15 amino acids. CDR3 coding DNA: TGTGCCAGCAGCGTAGGAAGCAGGGGAGATTACGAGCAGTACTTC. Its protein is CASSVGSRGDYEQYF.

The chain carries TRBV5-6 and TRBJ2-1; TRBD2 matches at 12 bases. The germline gives CDR1 SGHDT, CDR2 YYEEEE. V was pared by 3 bases and J by 3 bases, with 7 bases of the junction left unmatched. The CDR3 is made up of 17 amino acids. In nucleotides, the CDR3 is TGTGCCAGCAGCTCGCCCGGACTAGCGGGAAACTACAATGAGCAGTTCTTC. Translation: CASSSPGLAGNYNEQFF.

This clone has only one observation. The chain uses TRBV2 and TRBJ2-1; possible D gene TRBD1, 6 bases. CDR1 and CDR2 from the germline V gene are SNHLY and FYNNEI. V was trimmed by 6 bases and J by 9 bases, leaving 15 bases between them. The CDR3 is made up of 13 amino acids. CDR3 loop: CASRETGIGEQFF. The CDR3 DNA is TGTGCCAGCAGGGAAACAGGGATAGGTGAGCAGTTCTTC. The whole variable domain, filled in from reference TRBV2 and TRBJ2-1, reads EPEVTQTPSHQVTQMGQEVILRCVPISNHLYFYWYRQILGQKVEFLVSFYNNEISEKSEIFDDQFSVERPDGSNFTLKIRSTKLEDSAMYFCASRETGIGEQFFGPGTRLTVL.

The chain employs TRBV5-1 and TRBJ2-5; 7 nucleotides line up with TRBD2. After removal of 4 bases from V and 6 bases from J, the junction contained 12 bases not matched to a gene. This CDR3 has 15 residues. Germline V gene data show CDR1 as SGHRS and CDR2 as YFSETQ. The CDR3 DNA follows: TGCGCCAGCAGCCCTGGCGCAACTAGCGTGAAGACCCAGTACTTC. Protein: CASSPGATSVKTQYF. The full variable domain, rest sourced from reference TRBV5-1 and TRBJ2-5, is KAGVTQTPRYLIKTRGQQVTLSCSPISGHRSVSWYQQTPGQGLQFLFEYFSETQRNKGNFPGRFSGRQFSNSRSEMNVSTLELGDSALYLCASSPGATSVKTQYFGPGTRLLVL.

The V call is TRBV4-1, the J call TRBJ2-7; unclear D gene. Germline V gene data show CDR1 as MGHRA and CDR2 as YSYEKL. The CDR3 consists of 14 residues. Trimming left V 3 bases short and J 3 bases short, with 12 bases between. CDR3 region: CASSQPSSSYEQYF. The CDR3 region has the DNA TGCGCCAGCAGCCAGCCCTCGAGTAGCTACGAGCAGTACTTC.

The chain combines TRBV7-2 with TRBJ2-7, with 7 bases identical to TRBD2. The CDR3 runs 14 residues. Germline-derived CDR1 and CDR2 are SGHTA and FQGNSA. The trim removed 7 bases at V and 6 bases at J, leaving 12 bases unmatched. The chain's CDR3 is CASTPTSGTIEQYF. Written as DNA, the CDR3 is TGTGCCAGCACCCCTACGAGCGGGACTATCGAGCAGTACTTC.